Shown below are 7 T cell receptor beta chains from a single sample sequenced in a study of graft-versus-host responses after intestinal transplantation. TCRdb's table, derived via immunoSEQ multiplex PCR, lists solely in-frame clones and lacks some. The sample has roughly 100,000 clones, over 85% seen once. For these receptors, no antigen is known. Material: unstimulated CD8+ T cells sorted from spleen or lymph node cells, obtained before intestinal transplant. These receptor sequences come from a human donor who received an intestinal transplant.

This chain uses TRBV19 with TRBJ1-5; 10 bases are shared with TRBD1. Germline V gene sequence: CDR1 LNHDA, CDR2 SQIVND (reference sequence). J was trimmed by 3 bases and V by 1 base; bases with no gene match: 9. This CDR3 comprises 18 residues. The CDR3 region is CASSIGAGTGVVNQPQHF. The CDR3 DNA reads TGTGCCAGTAGTATAGGGGCCGGGACAGGGGTTGTCAATCAGCCCCAGCATTTT.

This clone was recorded once. This chain connects TRBV27 to TRBJ1-2; D call uncertain. V lost 6 bases and J 7 bases, leaving 15 bases between the germline ends. The CDR3 is 13 amino acids. Germline V gene lookup returns CDR1 MNHEY and CDR2 SMNVEV (reference sequence). The CDR3 reads CASRGVDLGGYTF. As DNA, the CDR3 is TGTGCCAGCAGAGGCGTCGATTTAGGTGGCTACACCTTC.

The CDR3 bases are TGTGCCAGCACCGACATGTCGGATGGCTACACCTTC. Its protein is CASTDMSDGYTF. The gene calls are TRBV25-1 and TRBJ1-2; D is ambiguous. The germline CDR1 and CDR2 sequences are MGHDK and SYGVNS. V dropped 7 bases and J dropped 6 bases, with 12 bases sitting between them. The CDR3 is made up of 12 amino acids.

This chain links TRBV6-5 with TRBJ2-1, with 7 bases that match TRBD2. The CDR3 loop spans 15 amino acids. V shed 2 bases, J shed 6 bases, and the junction held 7 bases outside the gene matches. Germline lookup yields CDR1 MNHEY and CDR2 SVGAGI. CDR3 in DNA: TGTGCCAGCAGTTACGGGAGGGATCCCCGCAATGAGCAGTTCTTC. This sequence encodes CASSYGRDPRNEQFF.

V gene TRBV4-2 combines with J gene TRBJ2-7; D not certain. V lost 0 bases and J 0 bases, leaving 3 bases between the germline ends. CDR3 size: 13 residues. The germline V gene encodes CDR1 LGHNA and CDR2 YNFKEQ. The CDR3 DNA follows: TGTGCCAGCAGCCAAGAGTCCTCCTACGAGCAGTACTTC. This sequence encodes CASSQESSYEQYF.

The chain employs TRBV6-5 and TRBJ1-1; possibly TRBD1 for D (5 bases). Germline V CDR1 and CDR2: MNHEY, SVGAGI. The CDR3 length is 15 residues. V lost 7 bases, J lost 1 base, and 16 bases lay in between. CDR3 nucleotides: TGTGCCAGCAAGTTCTTCAGGCAGGGGAACACTGAAGCTTTCTTT. It encodes CASKFFRQGNTEAFF.

The J gene is TRBJ2-5, the V gene TRBV11-3; TRBD2 might be the D (6 bases). Trimming cost V 5 bases and J 5 bases, with 12 bases left between them. Germline V lookup: CDR1 SGHNT, CDR2 YENEEA. CDR3 length: 13 residues. The CDR3: CASSGLGGETQYF. The CDR3 nucleotides read TGTGCCAGCAGCGGGCTCGGAGGGGAGACCCAGTACTTC.